These T cell receptor beta chains were read from a single sample in a study of blood T cells in healthy people across ages. TCRdb analysed the 5' RACE reads with MiXCR anew, one entry per CDR3 protein. The sample yields over 1,500,000 distinct CDR3 sequences, 40% to 55% seen once. The sequenced sample was blood. These receptors originate from a woman in her thirties or forties in good health. Each CDR3 is given with its conserved first and last residue. The D gene is left open where the match is weak. Not all rows give a size; the values are once, few, many and, for expanded clones, a class.

clone_size: .; d_call: .; v_call: TRBV29-1; j_call: TRBJ2-1; cdr3_nt: TGCAGCGTTGAAGATGTCGCAGGACGCTCCTACAATGAGCAGTTCTTC; cdr3_aa: CSVEDVAGRSYNEQFF
clone_size: .; d_call: .; v_call: TRBV27; j_call: TRBJ1-2; cdr3_nt: TGTGCCAGCAGACGCACGGGGGCCCTAGGCTACACCTTC; cdr3_aa: CASRRTGALGYTF
clone_size: few; d_call: TRBD2; v_call: TRBV12-3/TRBV12-4; j_call: TRBJ2-1; cdr3_nt: TGTGCCAGCAGTTTTACTAGCGGGGACTTTTACAATGAGCAGTTCTTC; cdr3_aa: CASSFTSGDFYNEQFF
clone_size: .; d_call: .; v_call: TRBV18; j_call: TRBJ2-5; cdr3_nt: TGTGCCAGCTCACCGCCGAGCCAGGGAATGGGCCAAGAGACCCAGTACTTC; cdr3_aa: CASSPPSQGMGQETQYF
clone_size: .; d_call: .; v_call: TRBV3-1; j_call: TRBJ2-4; cdr3_nt: TGTGCCAGCAGCCAAAAACAGGGGGGGGACACTCAGTACTTC; cdr3_aa: CASSQKQGGDTQYF
clone_size: .; d_call: .; v_call: TRBV6-1; j_call: TRBJ2-7; cdr3_nt: TGTGCCAGTGGCAGGTCCTACTCCTACGAGCAGTACTTC; cdr3_aa: CASGRSYSYEQYF
clone_size: few; d_call: TRBD1; v_call: TRBV6-2/TRBV6-3; j_call: TRBJ2-7; cdr3_nt: TGTGCCAGCAGGAAACAGGGGCCCCACGAGCAGTACTTC; cdr3_aa: CASRKQGPHEQYF
clone_size: .; d_call: TRBD2; v_call: TRBV3-1; j_call: TRBJ2-5; cdr3_nt: TGTGCCAGCAGCACAGAGACTAGCGAAAAAGAGACCCAGTACTTC; cdr3_aa: CASSTETSEKETQYF
clone_size: .; d_call: .; v_call: TRBV7-9; j_call: TRBJ2-7; cdr3_nt: TGTGCCAGCAGCCAACTTCAGGGTCTCCACGAGCAGTACTTC; cdr3_aa: CASSQLQGLHEQYF
clone_size: .; d_call: .; v_call: TRBV15; j_call: TRBJ2-1; cdr3_nt: TGTGCCACCAGAAAGGGTGCCTACAATGAGCAGTTCTTC; cdr3_aa: CATRKGAYNEQFF
clone_size: once; d_call: TRBD2; v_call: TRBV10-3; j_call: TRBJ2-7; cdr3_nt: TGTGCCATCAGTCCTAGCGGGGGGGACTCCTACGAGCAGTACTTC; cdr3_aa: CAISPSGGDSYEQYF
clone_size: .; d_call: .; v_call: TRBV9; j_call: TRBJ2-1; cdr3_nt: TGTGCCAGCAGCGTCGGCAGGCGTGAGGGAAATGAGCAGTTCTTC; cdr3_aa: CASSVGRREGNEQFF
clone_size: few; d_call: TRBD1; v_call: TRBV13; j_call: TRBJ2-7; cdr3_nt: TGTGCCAGCAGCCATGGGACAGGGGGCGAGCAGTACTTC; cdr3_aa: CASSHGTGGEQYF
clone_size: .; d_call: TRBD2; v_call: TRBV29-1; j_call: TRBJ2-3; cdr3_nt: TGCAGCTCCACCAGGGGACTAGGGATCGCAGATACGCAGTATTTT; cdr3_aa: CSSTRGLGIADTQYF
clone_size: few; d_call: .; v_call: TRBV18; j_call: TRBJ2-5; cdr3_nt: TGTGCCAGCTCACCATTGACTACCCAAGAGACCCAGTACTTC; cdr3_aa: CASSPLTTQETQYF
clone_size: few; d_call: TRBD1; v_call: TRBV5-1; j_call: TRBJ1-6; cdr3_nt: TGCGCCAGCAGCTCGGGACAGGAGAATTCACCCCTCCACTTT; cdr3_aa: CASSSGQENSPLHF
clone_size: once; d_call: TRBD2; v_call: TRBV11-2; j_call: TRBJ2-3; cdr3_nt: TGTGCCAGCAGCCCTCGGGGTAGCGGGGGGCGAGATACGCAGTATTTT; cdr3_aa: CASSPRGSGGRDTQYF
clone_size: once; d_call: .; v_call: TRBV4-3; j_call: TRBJ2-7; cdr3_nt: TGCGCCAGCAGCCAAGGACCCCTGGGCACCTACGAGCAGTACTTC; cdr3_aa: CASSQGPLGTYEQYF
clone_size: few; d_call: TRBD2; v_call: TRBV20-1; j_call: TRBJ2-7; cdr3_nt: TGCAGTGCTAGTACGGGGCCCGGACTAGCGGGGCACCACTCCTACGAGCAGTACTTC; cdr3_aa: CSASTGPGLAGHHSYEQYF
clone_size: few; d_call: TRBD1; v_call: TRBV6-6; j_call: TRBJ2-1; cdr3_nt: TGTGCCAGCAGTTACTCGGGACAGGGGGTTAACGGTGAGCAGTTCTTC; cdr3_aa: CASSYSGQGVNGEQFF
clone_size: .; d_call: TRBD1; v_call: TRBV27; j_call: TRBJ2-5; cdr3_nt: TGTGCCTGCAGAAAGACAGGGTTCTACAATGAGCAGTACTTC; cdr3_aa: CACRKTGFYNEQYF
clone_size: few; d_call: TRBD2; v_call: TRBV6-6; j_call: TRBJ2-1; cdr3_nt: TGTGCCAGCAGAGGTAGCGGGGGGGAAAATGAGCAGTTCTTC; cdr3_aa: CASRGSGGENEQFF
clone_size: many; d_call: TRBD2; v_call: TRBV3-1; j_call: TRBJ2-5; cdr3_nt: TGTGCCAGCAGCCAAGAGACTAGCGGGGAGACCCAGTACTTC; cdr3_aa: CASSQETSGETQYF
clone_size: many; d_call: TRBD2; v_call: TRBV7-2; j_call: TRBJ2-5; cdr3_nt: TGTGCCAGCAGCCCAGGGAAACTAGCGGGTGAAGAGACCCAGTACTTC; cdr3_aa: CASSPGKLAGEETQYF
clone_size: .; d_call: .; v_call: TRBV6-2/TRBV6-3; j_call: TRBJ2-3; cdr3_nt: TGTGCCAGCAGTTACACCCAACCGGGACCATTCACAGATACGCAGTATTTT; cdr3_aa: CASSYTQPGPFTDTQYF
clone_size: few; d_call: .; v_call: TRBV6-1; j_call: TRBJ1-2; cdr3_nt: TGTGCCAGCAGTGAAGGGGGCAGGGGCTATGGCTACACCTTC; cdr3_aa: CASSEGGRGYGYTF
clone_size: .; d_call: TRBD1; v_call: TRBV20-1; j_call: TRBJ1-6; cdr3_nt: TGCAGTGCTAGAGGGGGGGACAGGGACTATAATTCACCCCTCCACTTT; cdr3_aa: CSARGGDRDYNSPLHF
clone_size: once; d_call: TRBD1; v_call: TRBV7-9; j_call: TRBJ2-7; cdr3_nt: TGTGCCAGCAGCTTATCGGACAGGGGAAACTACGAGCGGTACTTC; cdr3_aa: CASSLSDRGNYERYF
clone_size: .; d_call: .; v_call: TRBV9; j_call: TRBJ2-7; cdr3_nt: TGTGCCAGCAGCGGGCGCACGAGCTCCTACAATGAGCAGTACTTC; cdr3_aa: CASSGRTSSYNEQYF
clone_size: .; d_call: .; v_call: TRBV20-1; j_call: TRBJ2-7; cdr3_nt: TGCAGTGCTAGACCAGTAGGGAGCTCCTACGAGCAGTACTTC; cdr3_aa: CSARPVGSSYEQYF
clone_size: .; d_call: TRBD2; v_call: TRBV6-5; j_call: TRBJ2-3; cdr3_nt: TGTGCCAGCAGTTACCACCGGACTAGCCCCACAGATACGCAGTATTTT; cdr3_aa: CASSYHRTSPTDTQYF
clone_size: once; d_call: TRBD1; v_call: TRBV27; j_call: TRBJ1-6; cdr3_nt: TGCGCCAGCAGTTTATTAAGACAGGGATATTCACCCCTCCACTTT; cdr3_aa: CASSLLRQGYSPLHF
clone_size: .; d_call: TRBD1; v_call: TRBV27; j_call: TRBJ2-5; cdr3_nt: TGTGCCAGCAGTTCCCCCCCGGGACAGGGTCGGGAGACCCAGTACTTC; cdr3_aa: CASSSPPGQGRETQYF